Listed here are 9 T cell receptor beta chains from one sample, sequenced in a study of blood T cell repertoires in COVID-19. Produced via immunoSEQ multiplex PCR; TCRdb's table is partial and in-frame only. The sample shows about 150,000 clones, 70% to 85% of them seen only once. The sample was peripheral blood. These receptors were taken from a woman between 45 and 65 years old in a cohort sampled during active or convalescent COVID-19.

The V call is TRBV5-1, the J call TRBJ1-5, with D tentatively TRBD1 (6 bases). This CDR3 has 16 residues. Germline CDR1 reads SGHRS; CDR2 reads YFSETQ. V was cut by 4 bases and J by 1 base, with 15 bases left in between. The CDR3 sequence is CASSLTGPQSNQPQHF. CDR3 sequence (DNA): TGCGCCAGCAGCCTCACAGGGCCACAAAGCAATCAGCCCCAGCATTTT.

This clone has just a few counts. The chain carries TRBV19 and TRBJ1-1; 7 bases line up with TRBD1. This CDR3 spans 15 amino acids. The V gene's germline CDR1 is LNHDA and CDR2 SQIVND (reference sequence). V dropped 7 bases and J dropped 4; count of bases not matched to a gene: 12. The CDR3 is CASIPVSRGSTEAFF. CDR3 coding DNA: TGTGCCAGTATTCCCGTGTCCAGGGGGAGCACTGAAGCTTTCTTT.

The chain combines TRBV4-2 with TRBJ1-1; no clear D. Per germline, CDR1 LGHNA and CDR2 YNFKEQ. The CDR3 loop spans 15 amino acids. V gave up 4 bases and J gave up 1 base, with 13 bases separating them. The CDR3 sequence: CASSLQRAENTEAFF. The CDR3 nucleotides are TGTGCCAGCAGCCTTCAGCGGGCGGAGAACACTGAAGCTTTCTTT.

The gene calls are TRBV7-2 and TRBJ2-5, with 9 bases identical to TRBD2. V shed 4 bases and J 1 base; nucleotides not matched to a gene: 4. The germline CDR1 and CDR2 sequences are SGHTA and FQGNSA. The CDR3 spans 15 residues. In DNA, the CDR3 is TGTGCCAGCAGCTGGCTAGCGGGGACCCAAGAGACCCAGTACTTC. Translating gives CASSWLAGTQETQYF.

J is TRBJ1-6 and V is TRBV6-6, with 9 bases lining up with TRBD1. The J segment lost 0 bases and the V segment lost 5 bases, leaving 2 bases of the junction unmatched. CDR3 length equals 16 residues. Germline V gene lookup returns CDR1 MNHNY and CDR2 SVGAGI (reference sequence). The CDR3 here is CASSGTGSSYNSPLHF. The DNA of the CDR3 is TGTGCCAGCAGTGGGACAGGGAGCTCCTATAATTCACCCCTCCACTTT.

This chain connects TRBV10-1 to TRBJ1-6; D gene ambiguous. V shed 0 bases and J shed 5 bases, with 11 bases lying between them. The CDR3 covers 16 residues. Germline CDR1 and CDR2: WNHNN and SYGVQD (reference sequence). The CDR3 region is CASSESNTDHNSPLHF. For the CDR3, the DNA is TGCGCCAGCAGTGAGTCGAATACAGATCATAATTCACCCCTCCACTTT.

This clone appeared once. This sequence joins TRBV18 and TRBJ1-2; TRBD1 agrees at 7 bases. The germline gives CDR1 KGHSH, CDR2 LQKENI. J was trimmed by 2 bases and V by 0 bases; bases with no gene match: 6. The CDR3 spans 16 residues. Here the CDR3 DNA reads TGTGCCAGCTCACCACCATCGACAGGGCTAAACTATGGCTACACCTTC. Its translation is CASSPPSTGLNYGYTF.

Of note for this clone: The sample holds other DNA sequences that translate to the same CDR3. This chain joins TRBV18 and TRBJ2-5; a possible D gene is TRBD2 (6 bases). CDR1 is KGHSH and CDR2 is LQKENI in the germline V gene. The CDR3 totals 15 residues. Trimming removed 1 base from V and 2 bases from J, with 11 bases in between. The CDR3 here is CASSPRGGSQETQYF. CDR3 DNA: TGTGCCAGCTCACCACGGGGAGGTTCTCAAGAGACCCAGTACTTC.

The chain recombines TRBV7-9 with TRBJ1-2; no clear D. CDR3 length: 13 amino acids. Trimming shortened V by 1 base and J by 3 bases, and 6 bases separated the two germline ends. Germline loops: CDR1 SEHNR, CDR2 FQNEAQ (reference sequence). The CDR3 region is CASSLGRDYGYTF. CDR3 bases: TGTGCCAGCAGCTTAGGTCGGGACTATGGCTACACCTTC.